This TCR beta chain was sequenced in a study of blood T cell repertoires in COVID-19. Study as a whole: COVID-19 samples from acute and convalescent phases originated in the United States, Italy and Spain. PBMCs, B-cell-depleted T cells, or T cells provided the cDNA or gDNA that made up the material.

Per the authors' pipeline: Estimated nucleated cell counts came from reference gene primer amplification. This table comes from immunoSEQ multiplex PCR, and its TCRdb copy is limited to in-frame clones, with some not included. V, J and clone size are those of that table, while D and trimming were read from the DNA. The sample consists of 55,000 to 75,000 clones, approximately 85% of them appearing once. This clone was seen more than once but under ten times. CDR3 length equals 15 residues. CDR1 and CDR2 from the germline V gene are SNHLY and FYNNEI. V dropped 0 bases and J dropped 7; count of bases not matched to a gene: 6.

The chain couples TRBV2 to TRBJ1-2, with TRBD1 matching over 9 bases. The sequenced sample consisted of peripheral blood. This sequence was found in a man between 45 and 60 years old with active COVID-19. The CDR3 protein is CASSEARDRAGGYTF. The CDR3 region has the DNA TGTGCCAGCAGTGAAGCCCGGGACAGGGCGGGTGGCTACACCTTC.